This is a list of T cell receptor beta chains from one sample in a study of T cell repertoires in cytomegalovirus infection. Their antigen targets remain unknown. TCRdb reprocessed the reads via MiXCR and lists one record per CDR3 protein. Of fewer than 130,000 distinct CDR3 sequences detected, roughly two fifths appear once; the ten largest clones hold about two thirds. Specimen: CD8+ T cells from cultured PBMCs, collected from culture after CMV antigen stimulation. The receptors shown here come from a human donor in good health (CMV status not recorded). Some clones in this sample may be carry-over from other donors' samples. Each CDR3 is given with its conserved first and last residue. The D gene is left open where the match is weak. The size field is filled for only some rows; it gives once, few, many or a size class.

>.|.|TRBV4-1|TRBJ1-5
TGCGCCAGCAGCCATCAGGGTGGGGTCGGGCAGCCCCAGCATTTT
CASSHQGGVGQPQHF
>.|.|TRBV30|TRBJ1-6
TGTGCCTGGAGTCCGGGACAATGGAATTCACCCCTCCACTTT
CAWSPGQWNSPLHF
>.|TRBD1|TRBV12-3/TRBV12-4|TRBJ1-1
TGTGCCAGCAGTCCAATGACAGGGCGGAACACTGAAGCTTTCTTT
CASSPMTGRNTEAFF
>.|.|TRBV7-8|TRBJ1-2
TGTGCCAGCAGCTTAGGCCCGACCGGGGGGTATGGCTACACCTTC
CASSLGPTGGYGYTF
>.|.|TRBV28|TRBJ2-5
TGTGCCAGCAGTCATAGAGGGTCGTACCAAGAGACCCAGTACTTC
CASSHRGSYQETQYF
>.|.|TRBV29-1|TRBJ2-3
TGCAGCGGCGTAGTGACGGGGAATACGCAGTATTTT
CSGVVTGNTQYF
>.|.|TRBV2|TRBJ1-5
TGTGCCAGCAGTGGGGTCAGCCCGAGTCCCTATAGCAATCAGCCCCAGCATTTT
CASSGVSPSPYSNQPQHF
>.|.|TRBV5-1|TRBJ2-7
TGCGCCAGCAGCCTGAGGGGGGGTCTGATATACGAGCAGTACTTC
CASSLRGGLIYEQYF
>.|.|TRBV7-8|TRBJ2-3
TGTGCCAGCAGCTTAGCGAGCTACAGGGATAGCACAGATACGCAGTATTTT
CASSLASYRDSTDTQYF
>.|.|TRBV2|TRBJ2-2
TGTGCCAGCCTCGGGGGGCGGACCGGGGAGCTGTTTTTT
CASLGGRTGELFF
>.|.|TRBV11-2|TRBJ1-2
TGTGCCAGCAGCTTATCCCAGGGGACCTATGGCTACACCTTC
CASSLSQGTYGYTF
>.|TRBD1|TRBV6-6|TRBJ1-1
TGTGCCAGCAGTTACGGACAGGTCACTATGAACACTGAAGCTTTCTTT
CASSYGQVTMNTEAFF
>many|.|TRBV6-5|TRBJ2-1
TGTGCCAGCAGTTATTCTTGGGGGAATGAGCAGTTCTTC
CASSYSWGNEQFF
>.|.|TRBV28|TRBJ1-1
TGTGCCAGCAACGAGGGGAACGAAGCTTTCTTT
CASNEGNEAFF
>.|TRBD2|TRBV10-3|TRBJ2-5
TGTGCCATCAGTGAGGCACCGGGACTAGCGGGGGTTTCGGGGGAGACCCAGTACTTC
CAISEAPGLAGVSGETQYF
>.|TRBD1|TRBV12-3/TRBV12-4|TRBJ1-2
TGTGCCAGCAGTTTTGGGACAGGGGGCAAAGGCTACACCTTC
CASSFGTGGKGYTF
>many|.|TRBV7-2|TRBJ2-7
TGTGCCAGCAGCCCTGACGTAGGTGGCGAGCAGTACTTC
CASSPDVGGEQYF
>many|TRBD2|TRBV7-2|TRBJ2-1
TGTGCCAGCAGCTTAACTTCGGGACTAGAGCAGTTCTTC
CASSLTSGLEQFF
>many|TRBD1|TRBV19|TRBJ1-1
TGTGCCAGTAGTATAGGTTTCTGGGACAGCGAATACACTGAAGCTTTCTTT
CASSIGFWDSEYTEAFF
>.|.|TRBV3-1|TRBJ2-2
TGTGCCAGCAGCCAAGAACGGGGGAATACCGGGGAGCTGTTTTTT
CASSQERGNTGELFF
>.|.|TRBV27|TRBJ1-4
TGTGCCAGCAGTTTAGATAGGGCTGGGGAAAAACTGTGTTTT
CASSLDRAGEKLCF
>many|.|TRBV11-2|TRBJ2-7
TGTGCCAGCAGCTTGGCAGGGAGTAGCTACGAGCAGTACTTC
CASSLAGSSYEQYF
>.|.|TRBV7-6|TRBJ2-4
TGTGCCAGCAGCCCTGTGACAGTAAACATTCAGTACTTC
CASSPVTVNIQYF
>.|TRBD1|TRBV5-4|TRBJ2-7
TGTGCCAGCAGCTTGACCAGGGGGTCCTACGAGCAGTACTTC
CASSLTRGSYEQYF
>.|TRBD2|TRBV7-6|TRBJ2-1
TGTGCCAGCAGCTTGCCCAAGGCGGGGGGGCCAAACAATGAGCAGTTCTTC
CASSLPKAGGPNNEQFF
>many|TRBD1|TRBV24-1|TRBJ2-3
TGTGCCACCAGTGACTCGGGACAGGGGGGAGATACGCAGTATTTT
CATSDSGQGGDTQYF
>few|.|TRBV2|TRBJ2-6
TGTGCCAGCAGTGAGTCGGCACCCTCTGGGGCCAACGTCCTGACTTTC
CASSESAPSGANVLTF
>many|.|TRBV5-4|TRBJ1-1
TGTGCCAGCAGCCCGCCGGACATGCTAACATCCGAAGCTTTCTTT
CASSPPDMLTSEAFF
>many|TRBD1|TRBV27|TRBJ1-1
TGTGCCAGCAGTTTTCTTCACAGGGGGCCGTTGAACACTGAAGCTTTCTTT
CASSFLHRGPLNTEAFF